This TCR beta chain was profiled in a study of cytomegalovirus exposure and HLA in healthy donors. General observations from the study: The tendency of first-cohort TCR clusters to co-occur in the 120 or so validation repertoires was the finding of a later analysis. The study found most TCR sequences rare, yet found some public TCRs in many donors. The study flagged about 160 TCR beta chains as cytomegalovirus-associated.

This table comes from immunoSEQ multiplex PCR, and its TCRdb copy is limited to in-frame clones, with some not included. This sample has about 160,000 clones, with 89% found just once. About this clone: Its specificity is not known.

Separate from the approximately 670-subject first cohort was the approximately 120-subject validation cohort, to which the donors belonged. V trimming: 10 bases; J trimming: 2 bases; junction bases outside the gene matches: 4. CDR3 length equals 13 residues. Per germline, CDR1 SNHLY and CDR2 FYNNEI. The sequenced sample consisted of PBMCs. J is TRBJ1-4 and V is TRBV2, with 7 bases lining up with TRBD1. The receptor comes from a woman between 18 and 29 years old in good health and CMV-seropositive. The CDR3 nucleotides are TGTGCCACCCGACAGGGTACTAATGAAAAACTGTTTTTT. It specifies CATRQGTNEKLFF.